This TCR beta chain was observed in a study of T cells in localized non-small cell lung cancer. General study points: Adjacent lung held a median roughly 50 of the top 100 tumor clones. Those with higher blood T cell density had longer overall survival. Adjacent uninvolved lung tissue had the highest T cell clonality, exceeding tumor. Since sequencing was restricted to only one region of the tumor, intratumor heterogeneity remains a possibility.

The method was immunoSEQ multiplex PCR; TCRdb's version includes in-frame clones alone and lacks a portion of them. The table lists roughly 6,000 clones, roughly 84% of them singletons, with about three fifths in the top ten. This clone was seen just once. The antigen is undetermined. V lost 2 bases and J lost 5, with 10 bases in between. The CDR3 is 14 amino acids. CDR1 WSHSY and CDR2 SAAADI come from the germline V gene. The chain recombines TRBV10-2 with TRBJ1-5; D is uncertain. The sample was peripheral blood mononuclear cells, taken before any cancer treatment. The sequence was obtained from an older female donor with stage II lung adenocarcinoma. This chain's CDR3 is CASSEGSIDQPQHF. Here the CDR3 DNA reads TGCGCCAGCAGTGAGGGTTCGATCGATCAGCCCCAGCATTTT.